These 6 T cell receptor beta chains originate from one sample sequenced in a study of post-analysis software for immune sequencing data. The study's findings and limits: Roughly 5 TRBV segments occurring more often in patients than controls included TRBV5-6, TRBV5-1 and TRBV20-1.

Libraries were made from TCR beta cDNA, and they carried unique molecular identifiers. TCRdb reprocessed the PCR reads with MiXCR, giving one entry per CDR3 protein. This table has roughly 400,000 distinct CDR3 sequences, more than 30% appearing once. These TCRs are of unknown antigen specificity. Specimen: blood. Receptors were obtained from a girl aged 2 to 9 with multiple sclerosis.

This clonotype was observed a few times. The chain is built from TRBV20-1 and TRBJ2-1; perhaps TRBD2 as D (5 bases). This CDR3 contains 13 residues. The germline V and J ends were trimmed by 5 bases and 5 bases, with 13 bases remaining between them. Germline V CDR1 and CDR2: DFQATT, SNEGSKA (reference sequence). CDR3 nucleotides: TGCAGTGCTCCGGGGTTAAGGAACAATGAGCAGTTCTTC. Translated: CSAPGLRNNEQFF.

The J gene is TRBJ2-7, the V gene TRBV29-1; 7 bases fit TRBD2. Germline V gene sequence: CDR1 SQVTM, CDR2 ANQGSEA. This CDR3 contains 14 residues. The V segment lost 4 bases and the J segment 3 bases; nucleotides outside the gene matches: 9. CDR3 sequence (DNA): TGCAGCGTTGGCAATAGCGGGCTTTTCTACGAGCAGTACTTC. It specifies CSVGNSGLFYEQYF.

This clonotype was recorded a few times. The CDR3 spells CASRRDSNYEQYF. For the CDR3, the DNA is TGTGCCAGCAGGCGGGACAGCAACTACGAGCAGTACTTC. The chain combines TRBV7-9 with TRBJ2-7, with TRBD1 as a possible D gene (7 bases). In germline, CDR1 is SEHNR, CDR2 FQNEAQ (reference sequence). The V end was cut by 6 bases, the J end by 3 bases, with 12 bases between. The length of the CDR3 is 13 residues.

The rearrangement links TRBV27 to TRBJ2-1; 8 bases line up with TRBD2. After removal of 4 bases from V and 6 bases from J, the junction contained 8 bases not matched to a gene. Per germline, CDR1 MNHEY and CDR2 SMNVEV (reference sequence). The CDR3 runs 15 residues. Here the CDR3 DNA reads TGTGCCAGCAGTTCAATTGGACTAGCTATCAATGAGCAGTTCTTC. Protein product: CASSSIGLAINEQFF.

The J gene is TRBJ2-7, the V gene TRBV4-3; D remains unclear. Trimming took 0 bases from V and 3 from J, leaving 30 bases between them. Germline values: CDR1 LGHNA, CDR2 YSLEER. This CDR3 has 21 residues. The CDR3 reads CASSQDFSVLVGEQRHYEQYF. The CDR3 DNA reads as TGCGCCAGCAGCCAAGATTTCAGCGTGCTTGTGGGTGAACAACGACACTACGAGCAGTACTTC.

This clonotype has just a few counts. The chain combines TRBV7-6 with TRBJ2-7; the match to TRBD2 covers 11 bases. The CDR3 has 15 residues. V lost 3 bases, J lost 1 base, and 2 bases stayed unmatched. Per germline, CDR1 SGHVS and CDR2 FNYEAQ. The CDR3: CASSFASGRSYEQYF. DNA of the CDR3: TGTGCCAGCAGCTTTGCTAGCGGGAGGTCCTACGAGCAGTACTTC.